The entry below describes one TCR beta chain. This specimen belongs to a study of blood T cell repertoires in COVID-19. The CDR3 runs to 14 residues. Trimming cost V 3 bases and J 9 bases; bases outside gene matches: 10. Germline V gives CDR1 MNHEY, CDR2 SMNVEV (reference sequence). TCRdb's copy holds only in-frame clones and misses some; the assay was immunoSEQ multiplex PCR. The sample has approximately 75,000 clones, approximately 79% seen once. Sequencing was done on a sample of peripheral blood. The chain carries TRBV27 and TRBJ1-2; 7 nucleotides agree with TRBD1. This TCR derives from a human donor with acute or convalescent COVID-19. The donor label of this sample is uncertain. As DNA, the CDR3 is TGTGCCAGCAGTTTGGACAGGTCTTTGATGAGCTACACCTTC. This gives the protein CASSLDRSLMSYTF.